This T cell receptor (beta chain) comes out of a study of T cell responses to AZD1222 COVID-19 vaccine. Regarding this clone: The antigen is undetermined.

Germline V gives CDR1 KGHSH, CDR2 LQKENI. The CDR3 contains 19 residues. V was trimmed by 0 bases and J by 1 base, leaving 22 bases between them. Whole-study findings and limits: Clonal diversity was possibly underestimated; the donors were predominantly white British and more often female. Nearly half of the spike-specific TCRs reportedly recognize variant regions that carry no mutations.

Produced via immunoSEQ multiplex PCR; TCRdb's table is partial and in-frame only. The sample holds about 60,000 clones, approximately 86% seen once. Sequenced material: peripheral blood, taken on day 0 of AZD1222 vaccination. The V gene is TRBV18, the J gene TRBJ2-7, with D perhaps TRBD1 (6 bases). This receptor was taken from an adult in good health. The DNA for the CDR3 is TGTGCCAGCTCACCACCGACGGCGCAGGGGACAAAACATTCCTACGAGCAGTACTTC. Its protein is CASSPPTAQGTKHSYEQYF.